Following are 23 T cell receptor beta chains from one sample sequenced in a study of CD8 T cells in ankylosing spondylitis. Their antigen targets remain unknown. Study-level points and caveats: Apparently characteristic of ankylosing spondylitis blood was a TCR beta motif (roughly 8 highly homologous variants).

TCRdb ran MiXCR on the 5' RACE reads and lists one entry per CDR3 protein. The sample records about 200,000 distinct CDR3 sequences, 7.3% being singletons. Source material: blood, either unsorted or a sorted T cell fraction (not recorded which). These receptors were collected from a male donor with ankylosing spondylitis.

This clonotype was found many times. The CDR3 nucleotides read TGTGCCAGCAGCCTAGTGGACAGGGCGGGGGACACTGAAGCTTTCTTT. As protein: CASSLVDRAGDTEAFF. The gene calls are TRBV7-3 and TRBJ1-1, with TRBD1 matching over 8 bases. The CDR3 contains 16 residues. Germline V lookup: CDR1 SGHTA, CDR2 FQGTGA. Trimming removed 5 bases from V and 3 bases from J; junction bases left unmatched: 11.

This clonotype was seen repeatedly, ten times or more. V usage is TRBV29-1 and J usage is TRBJ2-2; TRBD1 matches at 10 bases. Germline V gene sequence: CDR1 SQVTM, CDR2 ANQGSEA. After removal of 6 bases from V and 7 bases from J, the junction contained 8 bases not matched to a gene. The CDR3 covers 14 residues. The CDR3 DNA reads TGCAGCGTATCAAAGGGACAGGGGATCGGGGAGCTGTTTTTT. It is translated as CSVSKGQGIGELFF.

This clonotype was recorded at least ten times. The rearrangement joins TRBV27 to TRBJ2-1; the D is unclear. This CDR3 is built from 16 residues. V gave up 2 bases and J gave up 4 bases, with 15 bases separating them. CDR1 and CDR2 (germline): MNHEY, SMNVEV (reference sequence). Written as DNA, the CDR3 is TGTGCCAGCAGTTTAAGCTCCGGGTACGGGTACAATGAGCAGTTCTTC. It is translated as CASSLSSGYGYNEQFF.

The sample holds many counts of this clonotype. J is TRBJ1-2 and V is TRBV5-1, with 8 bases identical to TRBD1. Germline CDR1 is SGHRS and CDR2 is YFSETQ. This CDR3 spans 14 amino acids. The V and J ends lost 4 bases and 4 bases, in that order; junction bases with no gene match: 6. CDR3 nucleotide sequence: TGCGCCAGCAGCGGACCGGACAGGGCCTATGGCTACACCTTC. It codes for CASSGPDRAYGYTF.

This clonotype was seen ten or more times. The chain joins TRBV20-1 to TRBJ2-7; D may be TRBD1 (5 bases). The CDR3 extends over 13 amino acids. CDR1 is DFQATT, CDR2 SNEGSKA, per germline (reference sequence). Trimming removed 3 bases from V and 0 bases from J, with 9 bases in between. CDR3 amino acids: CSASSRVSYEQYF. The DNA for the CDR3 is TGCAGTGCTAGCAGCAGGGTCTCCTACGAGCAGTACTTC.

This clonotype was recorded at least ten times. V gene TRBV4-3 combines with J gene TRBJ1-2; D call uncertain. Trimming shortened V by 4 bases and J by 6 bases, and 12 bases separated the two germline ends. The germline V gene encodes CDR1 LGHNA and CDR2 YSLEER. The CDR3 has 13 amino acids. In DNA, the CDR3 is TGCGCCAGCAGCCCAAAGGCGGGAGATGGCTACACCTTC. It encodes CASSPKAGDGYTF.

This clonotype was counted between two and nine times. The genes are TRBV15 and TRBJ2-1, with 9 nucleotides matching TRBD1. With V trimmed by 4 bases and J by 7 bases, 5 bases remained unmatched. The CDR3 runs to 14 residues. CDR1 LNHNV and CDR2 YYDKDF come from the germline V gene (reference sequence). The CDR3 nucleotides are TGTGCCACCAGCATGGGACAGGGAACGAATGAGCAGTTCTTC. Protein sequence: CATSMGQGTNEQFF.

In its sample, this clonotype was seen many times. The chain employs TRBV12-3 or TRBV12-4 and TRBJ1-2; 12 nucleotides line up with TRBD1. This CDR3 has 16 residues. The J segment lost 8 bases and the V segment lost 5 bases, leaving 12 bases of the junction unmatched. The CDR3 bases are TGTGCCAGCAGTGTCCGGGACAGGGGGCCCGGTGGCGGCTACACCTTC. This codes for CASSVRDRGPGGGYTF.

The chain carries TRBV27 and TRBJ2-3; TRBD2 matches at 11 bases. CDR1 and CDR2 (germline): MNHEY, SMNVEV (reference sequence). V lost 4 bases to trimming and J lost 0 bases; unmatched junction nucleotides: 3. CDR3 size: 16 residues. The DNA of the CDR3 is TGTGCCAGCAGTTCCAGACTAGCGGGGAGCACAGATACGCAGTATTTT. It encodes CASSSRLAGSTDTQYF.

The table lists this clonotype with many counts. This chain links TRBV27 with TRBJ1-1; D remains ambiguous. The CDR3 runs to 13 residues. The V and J ends lost 8 bases and 3 bases respectively, with 13 bases between them. In germline, CDR1 is MNHEY, CDR2 SMNVEV (reference sequence). CDR3 sequence reads: CASQTGQYTEAFF. As DNA, the CDR3 is TGTGCCAGCCAAACCGGGCAGTACACTGAAGCTTTCTTT.

This clonotype was seen at least ten times. The chain links TRBV27 to TRBJ2-7; TRBD2 agrees at 8 bases. V gave up 8 bases and J gave up 3 bases; unmatched junction bases: 9. The CDR3 spans 14 residues. CDR1 is MNHEY and CDR2 is SMNVEV in the germline V gene (reference sequence). The CDR3 protein is CASGIAGTHYEQYF. The CDR3 DNA follows: TGTGCCAGCGGAATAGCGGGAACCCACTACGAGCAGTACTTC.

V gene TRBV6-5 combines with J gene TRBJ2-3; no reliable D call. CDR1 is MNHEY and CDR2 is SVGAGI in the germline V gene. The CDR3 loop spans 14 amino acids. Trimming shortened V by 2 bases and J by 6 bases, and 12 bases separated the two germline ends. The CDR3 DNA reads TGTGCCAGCAGTTACGTGAACCTGGGGGATACGCAGTATTTT. This translates into CASSYVNLGDTQYF.

The chain joins TRBV6-6 to TRBJ2-1; D gene ambiguous. Trimming took 0 bases from V and 2 from J, leaving 11 bases between them. Germline lookup yields CDR1 MNHNY and CDR2 SVGAGI (reference sequence). The CDR3 is 16 residues long. In DNA form, the CDR3 reads TGTGCCAGCAGTTACTCGATCGGCCTTGCCTACAATGAGCAGTTCTTC. Amino acid sequence: CASSYSIGLAYNEQFF.

The chain recombines TRBV29-1 with TRBJ2-5; 8 bases fit TRBD2. Germline CDR1 reads SQVTM; CDR2 reads ANQGSEA. The CDR3 extends over 12 amino acids. The V and J ends lost 8 bases and 4 bases, in that order; junction bases with no gene match: 6. Here the CDR3 reads CSLQAGGETQYF. DNA of the CDR3: TGCAGCCTACAGGCGGGGGGAGAGACCCAGTACTTC.

Ten or more counts support this clonotype. The chain links TRBV27 to TRBJ2-7; 9 bases are a match to TRBD1. Germline V CDR1 and CDR2: MNHEY, SMNVEV (reference sequence). The CDR3 sequence is 14 residues long. Unmatched junction bases numbered 7, after V lost 6 bases and J lost 4 bases. CDR3 in DNA: TGTGCCAGCAGCACTGTGGGACAGGGATACGAGCAGTACTTC. Its translation: CASSTVGQGYEQYF.

This clonotype came up many times. The gene calls are TRBV7-9 and TRBJ2-7; no definite D call. The V gene's germline CDR1 is SEHNR and CDR2 FQNEAQ (reference sequence). This CDR3 has 14 residues. With 3 bases removed from V and 2 bases from J, the gap between germline ends came to 11 bases. In DNA form, the CDR3 reads TGTGCCAGCAGCTTTCCGACCTCCGCCTACGAGCAGTACTTC. Protein: CASSFPTSAYEQYF.

This clonotype was counted ten times or more. This chain joins TRBV12-5 and TRBJ2-4, with a possible D match to TRBD1 (8 bases). Germline V lookup: CDR1 LGHNT, CDR2 FRNRAP. CDR3 length: 11 residues. Trimming left V 6 bases short and J 15 bases short, with 15 bases between. This chain's CDR3 is CASGRGRELYF. DNA for the CDR3: TGTGCTAGTGGCAGGGGGCGGGAGCTGTACTTC.

This clonotype occurred many times. This chain uses TRBV27 with TRBJ2-5, with TRBD2 matching 13 bases. Germline CDR1 is MNHEY and CDR2 is SMNVEV (reference sequence). Trimming cost V 5 bases and J 1 base; bases outside gene matches: 7. This CDR3 has 17 amino acids. The CDR3 loop reads CASSTWTSGRFQETQYF. The CDR3 nucleotides read TGTGCCAGCAGTACCTGGACTAGCGGGAGATTCCAAGAGACCCAGTACTTC.

This clonotype has at least ten counts. The rearrangement joins TRBV10-3 to TRBJ2-7; weak D call: TRBD2 (5 bases). CDR1 and CDR2 from the germline V gene are ENHRY and SYGVKD. The CDR3 contains 17 residues. Trimming removed 3 bases from V and 2 bases from J, with 20 bases in between. Here the CDR3 reads CAISDPRLLSDTYEQYF. The CDR3 DNA sequence: TGTGCCATCAGTGATCCCAGACTATTAAGTGATACCTACGAGCAGTACTTC.

This clonotype came up many times. The CDR3 region is CASSTPREAYNTGELFF. CDR3 nucleotides: TGTGCCAGCAGTACTCCACGGGAGGCTTATAACACCGGGGAGCTGTTTTTT. The chain links TRBV28 to TRBJ2-2, with 7 bases identical to TRBD2. Trimming removed 5 bases from V and 2 bases from J; junction bases left unmatched: 11. CDR1 is MDHEN and CDR2 is SYDVKM in the germline V gene. The CDR3 has 17 amino acids.

The table lists this clonotype with many counts. The chain is built from TRBV29-1 and TRBJ2-7; D not resolved. There are 10 residues in the CDR3. V gave up 0 bases and J gave up 7 bases, with 4 bases separating them. Germline-derived CDR1 and CDR2 are SQVTM and ANQGSEA. This CDR3 is CSVEDREQYF. CDR3 bases: TGCAGCGTTGAAGATCGGGAGCAGTACTTC.

This clonotype appeared many times. The V and J genes are TRBV19 and TRBJ2-4; perhaps TRBD1 as D (6 bases). Per the germline V gene, CDR1 is LNHDA and CDR2 is SQIVND (reference sequence). The CDR3 runs 15 residues. The V and J ends lost 4 bases and 5 bases respectively, with 15 bases between them. The CDR3 DNA sequence: TGTGCCAGTAGTAGAACCAGGGGTCTGGAAAACATTCAGTACTTC. Its protein product is CASSRTRGLENIQYF.

This clonotype was counted ten times or more. V usage is TRBV29-1 and J usage is TRBJ2-4; no definite D call. The CDR3 covers 16 residues. Germline V gives CDR1 SQVTM, CDR2 ANQGSEA. Trimming shortened V by 1 base and J by 1 base, and 14 bases separated the two germline ends. The CDR3 protein is CSVEVRAPRAKNIQYF. For the CDR3, the DNA is TGCAGCGTTGAAGTACGTGCCCCCAGGGCCAAAAACATTCAGTACTTC.